This is a list of T cell receptor beta chains from one sample in a study of T cells in Graves' hyperthyroidism and ophthalmopathy. TCRdb processed the multiplex PCR reads anew with MiXCR; each CDR3 protein has one entry. Here the sample spans approximately 610,000 distinct CDR3 sequences, roughly 15% being singletons. Material: blood. These receptors all stem from a woman aged 40-49 years with Graves' ophthalmopathy. Each CDR3 is given with its conserved first and last residue. Fields, in order: CDR3 protein, CDR3 DNA, D gene, V gene, clone size, J gene. D genes are given only for firm matches. Expanded clones get a size class; other rows say once, few or many, or leave the size out.

CDR3aa: CASSSPGSRGNTIYF
CDR3nt: TGTGCCAGCAGCTCTCCGGGATCCCGGGGGAACACCATATATTTT
d_gene: -
v_gene: TRBV13
abundance: few
j_gene: TRBJ1-3

CDR3aa: CASSPGTGADTQYF
CDR3nt: TGTGCCAGCAGCCCCGGGACAGGGGCGGATACGCAGTATTTT
d_gene: TRBD1
v_gene: TRBV5-6
abundance: -
j_gene: TRBJ2-3

CDR3aa: CASSRSVGWDEQYF
CDR3nt: TGTGCCAGCAGCCGCTCGGTGGGGTGGGACGAGCAGTACTTC
d_gene: -
v_gene: TRBV5-5
abundance: many
j_gene: TRBJ2-7

CDR3aa: CASSQSGGLDEQYF
CDR3nt: TGTGCCAGCAGCCAGAGCGGGGGTCTTGACGAGCAGTACTTC
d_gene: TRBD2
v_gene: TRBV4-2
abundance: -
j_gene: TRBJ2-7

CDR3aa: CATLGQPEGGEQYF
CDR3nt: TGTGCCACCCTTGGGCAGCCGGAGGGTGGAGAGCAGTACTTC
d_gene: -
v_gene: TRBV6-2/TRBV6-3
abundance: few
j_gene: TRBJ2-7

CDR3aa: CATSDSGTGKFETQYF
CDR3nt: TGTGCCACCAGTGACAGCGGGACAGGGAAATTTGAGACCCAGTACTTC
d_gene: TRBD1
v_gene: TRBV24-1
abundance: many
j_gene: TRBJ2-5

CDR3aa: CASSHDRGRKETQYF
CDR3nt: TGCGCCAGCAGCCACGACAGGGGGCGAAAGGAGACCCAGTACTTC
d_gene: TRBD1
v_gene: TRBV5-1
abundance: -
j_gene: TRBJ2-5

CDR3aa: CASSPGQGVVQETQYF
CDR3nt: TGCGCCAGCAGCCCGGGACAGGGGGTCGTCCAAGAGACCCAGTACTTC
d_gene: TRBD1
v_gene: TRBV5-1
abundance: -
j_gene: TRBJ2-5

CDR3aa: CASHRARETQYF
CDR3nt: TGTGCCAGTCACAGGGCCCGGGAGACCCAGTACTTC
d_gene: -
v_gene: TRBV7-8
abundance: many
j_gene: TRBJ2-5

CDR3aa: CASSFSDSNYGYTF
CDR3nt: TGTGCCAGCAGCTTCTCAGACAGTAACTATGGCTACACCTTC
d_gene: -
v_gene: TRBV11-1
abundance: many
j_gene: TRBJ1-2

CDR3aa: CASSNTGGNQPQHF
CDR3nt: TGTGCCAGCAGTAATACGGGAGGCAATCAGCCCCAGCATTTT
d_gene: -
v_gene: TRBV6-4
abundance: -
j_gene: TRBJ1-5

CDR3aa: CASSIRTGMNTEAFF
CDR3nt: TGTGCCAGTAGTATACGGACAGGGATGAACACTGAAGCTTTCTTT
d_gene: TRBD1
v_gene: TRBV19
abundance: many
j_gene: TRBJ1-1

CDR3aa: CASSTGASNQPQHF
CDR3nt: TGTGCCAGCAGTACAGGTGCCAGCAATCAGCCCCAGCATTTT
d_gene: -
v_gene: TRBV28
abundance: many
j_gene: TRBJ1-5

CDR3aa: CSARDLSALGSYEQYF
CDR3nt: TGCAGTGCTAGAGATCTTAGCGCTCTAGGCTCCTACGAGCAGTACTTC
d_gene: -
v_gene: TRBV20-1
abundance: many
j_gene: TRBJ2-7

CDR3aa: CASRFTNTGELFF
CDR3nt: TGTGCCAGCAGATTCACAAACACCGGGGAGCTGTTTTTT
d_gene: -
v_gene: TRBV27
abundance: few
j_gene: TRBJ2-2

CDR3aa: CSAGGRTVGRGAGELFF
CDR3nt: TGCAGTGCTGGGGGCCGGACCGTGGGGAGAGGCGCCGGGGAGCTGTTTTTT
d_gene: -
v_gene: TRBV20-1
abundance: -
j_gene: TRBJ2-2

CDR3aa: CASSLFRGARGETQYF
CDR3nt: TGTGCCAGCAGTTTATTCCGGGGGGCGCGAGGAGAGACCCAGTACTTC
d_gene: -
v_gene: TRBV28
abundance: -
j_gene: TRBJ2-5

CDR3aa: CASSQGATGRAFF
CDR3nt: TGTGCCAGCAGCCAAGGGGCGACAGGGAGAGCTTTCTTT
d_gene: TRBD1
v_gene: TRBV5-6
abundance: -
j_gene: TRBJ1-1

CDR3aa: CASSLGRGNTEAFF
CDR3nt: TGTGCCAGCAGTTTGGGCAGGGGGAACACTGAAGCTTTCTTT
d_gene: -
v_gene: TRBV7-2
abundance: many
j_gene: TRBJ1-1

CDR3aa: CASSLGFGQTYEQYF
CDR3nt: TGTGCCAGCAGCTTGGGATTTGGACAGACCTACGAGCAGTACTTC
d_gene: -
v_gene: TRBV12-3/TRBV12-4
abundance: -
j_gene: TRBJ2-7